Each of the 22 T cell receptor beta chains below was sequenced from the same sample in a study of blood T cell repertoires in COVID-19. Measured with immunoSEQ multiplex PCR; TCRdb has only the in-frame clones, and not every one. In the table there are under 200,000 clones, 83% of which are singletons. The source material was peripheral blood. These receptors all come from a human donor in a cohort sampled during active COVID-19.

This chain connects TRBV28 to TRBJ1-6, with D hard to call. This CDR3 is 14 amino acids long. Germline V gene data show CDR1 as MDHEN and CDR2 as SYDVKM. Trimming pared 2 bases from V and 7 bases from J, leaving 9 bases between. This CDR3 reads CASSLGLINSPLHF. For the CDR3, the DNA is TGTGCCAGCAGTTTAGGCCTTATCAATTCACCCCTCCACTTT.

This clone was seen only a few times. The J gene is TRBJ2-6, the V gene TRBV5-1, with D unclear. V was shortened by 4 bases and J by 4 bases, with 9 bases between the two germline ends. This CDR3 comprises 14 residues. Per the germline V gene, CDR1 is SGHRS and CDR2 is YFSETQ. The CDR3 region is CASSPPFGANVLTF. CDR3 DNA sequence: TGCGCCAGCAGCCCCCCCTTCGGGGCCAACGTCCTGACTTTC. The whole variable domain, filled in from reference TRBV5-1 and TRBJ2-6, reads KAGVTQTPRYLIKTRGQQVTLSCSPISGHRSVSWYQQTPGQGLQFLFEYFSETQRNKGNFPGRFSGRQFSNSRSEMNVSTLELGDSALYLCASSPPFGANVLTFGAGSRLTVL.

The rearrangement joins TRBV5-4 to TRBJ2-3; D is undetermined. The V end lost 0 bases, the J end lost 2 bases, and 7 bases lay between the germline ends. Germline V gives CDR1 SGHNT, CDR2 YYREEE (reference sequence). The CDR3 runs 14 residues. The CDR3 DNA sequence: TGTGCCAGCAGCTTGGCGCTACTCACAGATACGCAGTATTTT. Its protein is CASSLALLTDTQYF.

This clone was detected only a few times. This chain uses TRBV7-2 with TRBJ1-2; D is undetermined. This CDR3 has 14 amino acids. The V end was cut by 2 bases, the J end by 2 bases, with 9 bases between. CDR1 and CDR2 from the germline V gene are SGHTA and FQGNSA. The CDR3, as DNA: TGTGCCAGCAGCTTAACAGAATTCAACTATGGCTACACCTTC. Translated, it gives CASSLTEFNYGYTF.

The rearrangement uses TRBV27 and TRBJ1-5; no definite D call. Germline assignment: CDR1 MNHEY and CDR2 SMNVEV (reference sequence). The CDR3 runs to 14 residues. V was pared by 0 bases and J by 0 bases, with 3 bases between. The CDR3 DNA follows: TGTGCCAGCAGTTTATCTTATAGCAATCAGCCCCAGCATTTT. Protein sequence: CASSLSYSNQPQHF.

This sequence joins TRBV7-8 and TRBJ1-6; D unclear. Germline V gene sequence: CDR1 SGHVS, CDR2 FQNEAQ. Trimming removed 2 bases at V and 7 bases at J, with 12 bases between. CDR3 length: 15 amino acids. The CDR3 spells CASSLSRAGNSPLHF. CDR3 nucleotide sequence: TGTGCCAGCAGCTTAAGCCGGGCGGGGAATTCACCCCTCCACTTT.

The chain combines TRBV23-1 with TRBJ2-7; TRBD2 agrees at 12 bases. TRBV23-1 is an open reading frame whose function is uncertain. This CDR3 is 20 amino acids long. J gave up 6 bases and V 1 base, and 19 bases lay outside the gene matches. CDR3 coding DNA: TGCGCCAGCAGTCAATGCGGTACAGGGGAAACTAGCGGGAGGTTATCCGAGCAGTACTTC. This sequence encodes CASSQCGTGETSGRLSEQYF.

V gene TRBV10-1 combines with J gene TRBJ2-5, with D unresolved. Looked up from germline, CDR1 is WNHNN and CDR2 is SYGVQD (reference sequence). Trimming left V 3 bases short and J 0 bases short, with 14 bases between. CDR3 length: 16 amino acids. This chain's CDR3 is CASSDRQDEYQETQYF. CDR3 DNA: TGCGCCAGCAGTGACCGCCAGGATGAGTACCAAGAGACCCAGTACTTC.

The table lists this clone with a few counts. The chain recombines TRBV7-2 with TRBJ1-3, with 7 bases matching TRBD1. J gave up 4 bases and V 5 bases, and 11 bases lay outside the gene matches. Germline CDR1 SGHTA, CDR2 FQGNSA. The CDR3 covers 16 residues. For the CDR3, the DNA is TGTGCCAGCAGCCCAATGACAGGGACCGCCGGAAACACCATATATTTT. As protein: CASSPMTGTAGNTIYF.

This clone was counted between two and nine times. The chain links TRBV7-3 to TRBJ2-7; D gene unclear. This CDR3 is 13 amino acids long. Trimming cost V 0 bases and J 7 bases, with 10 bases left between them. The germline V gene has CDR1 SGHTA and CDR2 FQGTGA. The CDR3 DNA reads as TGTGCCAGCAGCTTAACCCCGGGTTGGGAGCAGTACTTC. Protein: CASSLTPGWEQYF.

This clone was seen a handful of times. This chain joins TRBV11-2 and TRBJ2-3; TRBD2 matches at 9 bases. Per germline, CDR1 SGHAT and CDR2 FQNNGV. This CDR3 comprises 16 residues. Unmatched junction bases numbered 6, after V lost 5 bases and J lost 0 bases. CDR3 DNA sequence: TGTGCCAGCAGCCCCAGCGGGGGGCTCAGCACAGATACGCAGTATTTT. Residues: CASSPSGGLSTDTQYF. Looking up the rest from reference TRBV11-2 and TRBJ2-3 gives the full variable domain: EAGVAQSPRYKIIEKRQSVAFWCNPISGHATLYWYQQILGQGPKLLIQFQNNGVVDDSQLPKDRFSAERLKGVDSTLKIQPAKLEDSAVYLCASSPSGGLSTDTQYFGPGTRLTVL.

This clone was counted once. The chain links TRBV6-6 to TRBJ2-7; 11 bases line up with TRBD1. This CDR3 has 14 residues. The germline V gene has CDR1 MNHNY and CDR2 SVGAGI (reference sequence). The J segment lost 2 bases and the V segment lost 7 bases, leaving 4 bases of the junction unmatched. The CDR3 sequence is CASNPGQGAYEQYF. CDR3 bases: TGTGCCAGCAATCCGGGACAGGGGGCCTACGAGCAGTACTTC.

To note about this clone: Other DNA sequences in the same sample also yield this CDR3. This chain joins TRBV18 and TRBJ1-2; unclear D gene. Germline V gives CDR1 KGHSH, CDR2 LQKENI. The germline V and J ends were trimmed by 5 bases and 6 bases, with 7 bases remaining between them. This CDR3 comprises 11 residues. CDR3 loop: CASSTGDGYTF. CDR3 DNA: TGTGCCAGCTCAACGGGAGATGGCTACACCTTC.

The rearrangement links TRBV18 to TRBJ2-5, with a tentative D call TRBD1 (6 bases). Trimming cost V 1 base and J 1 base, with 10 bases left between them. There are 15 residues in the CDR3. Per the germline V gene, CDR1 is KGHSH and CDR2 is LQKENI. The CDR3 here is CASSPRKGGQETQYF. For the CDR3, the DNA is TGTGCCAGCTCACCACGAAAAGGGGGCCAAGAGACCCAGTACTTC.

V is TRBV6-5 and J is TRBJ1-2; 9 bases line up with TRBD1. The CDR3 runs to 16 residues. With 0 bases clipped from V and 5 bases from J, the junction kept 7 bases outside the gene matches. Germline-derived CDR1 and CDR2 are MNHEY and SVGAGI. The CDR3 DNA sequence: TGTGCCAGCAGTTACTCGAAGTTTGGACAGGGGTATGGCTACACCTTC. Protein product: CASSYSKFGQGYGYTF.

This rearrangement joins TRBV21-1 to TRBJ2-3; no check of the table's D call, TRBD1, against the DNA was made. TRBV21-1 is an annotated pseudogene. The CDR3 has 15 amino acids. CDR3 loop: CASSKIAGNTDTQYF. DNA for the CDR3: TGTGCCAGCAGCAAAATTGCAGGGAACACAGATACGCAGTATTTT.

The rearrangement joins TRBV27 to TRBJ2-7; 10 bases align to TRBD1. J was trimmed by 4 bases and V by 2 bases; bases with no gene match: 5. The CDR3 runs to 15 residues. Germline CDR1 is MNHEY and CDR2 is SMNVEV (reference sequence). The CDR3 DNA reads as TGTGCCAGCAGTTTAGCCTCGGGACAGGGGTACGAGCAGTACTTC. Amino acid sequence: CASSLASGQGYEQYF.

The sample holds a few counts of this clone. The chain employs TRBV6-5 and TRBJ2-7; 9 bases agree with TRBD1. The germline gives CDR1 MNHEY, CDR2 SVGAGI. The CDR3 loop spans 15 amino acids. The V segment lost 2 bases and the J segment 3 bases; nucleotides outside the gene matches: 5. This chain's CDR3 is CASSYDRDRDYEQYF. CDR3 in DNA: TGTGCCAGCAGTTACGATAGGGACAGGGACTACGAGCAGTACTTC.

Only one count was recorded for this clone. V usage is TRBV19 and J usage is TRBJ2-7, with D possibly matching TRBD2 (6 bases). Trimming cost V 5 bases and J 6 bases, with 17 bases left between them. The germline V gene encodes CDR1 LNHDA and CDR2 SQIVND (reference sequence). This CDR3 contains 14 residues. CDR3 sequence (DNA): TGTGCCAGTAGTTCGGGGGACGCTTCGGCCGAGCAGTACTTC. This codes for CASSSGDASAEQYF.

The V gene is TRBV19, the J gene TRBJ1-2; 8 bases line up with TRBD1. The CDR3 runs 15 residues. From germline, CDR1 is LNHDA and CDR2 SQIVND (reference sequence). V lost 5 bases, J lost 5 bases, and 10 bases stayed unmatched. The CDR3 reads CASSPWTGTAYGYTF. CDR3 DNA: TGTGCCAGTAGTCCTTGGACAGGGACTGCTTATGGCTACACCTTC.

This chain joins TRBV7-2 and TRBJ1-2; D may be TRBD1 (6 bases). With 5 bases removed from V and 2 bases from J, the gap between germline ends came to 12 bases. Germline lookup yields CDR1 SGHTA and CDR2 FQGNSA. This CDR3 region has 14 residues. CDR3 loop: CASSPWTENYGYTF. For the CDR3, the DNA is TGTGCCAGCAGCCCGTGGACAGAGAACTATGGCTACACCTTC.

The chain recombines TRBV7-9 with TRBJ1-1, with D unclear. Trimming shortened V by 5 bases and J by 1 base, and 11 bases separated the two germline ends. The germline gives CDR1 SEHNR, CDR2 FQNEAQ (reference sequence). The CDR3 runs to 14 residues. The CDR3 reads CASSPSHSNTEAFF. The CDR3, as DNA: TGTGCCAGCAGCCCATCACATTCGAACACTGAAGCTTTCTTT.